This is a list of T cell receptor beta chains from one sample in a study of metastatic and nonmetastatic thyroid tumors. TCRdb ran MiXCR on the PCR reads. Of over 50,000 clones listed, 25% to 30% were seen once; the top ten hold approximately 15%. The sequenced sample consisted of blood. These receptors all come from a female donor with papillary thyroid cancer or a benign thyroid nodule (not recorded which). Some clones in this sample may be carry-over from other donors' samples. The CDR3 runs from the conserved cysteine through the conserved F or W. Fields, in order: clone size, CDR3 length, V gene, D gene, J gene, CDR3 protein, CDR3 DNA. A D gene is named only where the DNA matches it firmly. Clone size, where shown, is once, few, many, or a class for clones that have expanded.

clone size: few
CDR3 length: 11
V gene: TRBV12-3/TRBV12-4
D gene: .
J gene: TRBJ2-1
CDR3 protein: CASSFSNEQFF
CDR3 DNA: TGTGCCAGCAGTTTTAGCAATGAGCAGTTCTTC

clone size: once
CDR3 length: 16
V gene: TRBV6-2/TRBV6-3
D gene: TRBD1
J gene: TRBJ2-5
CDR3 protein: CASSTLPGTGEETQYF
CDR3 DNA: TGTGCCAGCAGTACCCTCCCCGGGACAGGGGAAGAGACCCAGTACTTC

clone size: .
CDR3 length: 14
V gene: TRBV7-7
D gene: .
J gene: TRBJ2-7
CDR3 protein: CASSSLGGVDEQYF
CDR3 DNA: TGTGCTAGCAGCTCCCTGGGGGGAGTGGACGAGCAGTACTTC

clone size: .
CDR3 length: 14
V gene: TRBV7-2
D gene: TRBD1
J gene: TRBJ2-1
CDR3 protein: CASSLGQRLNEQFF
CDR3 DNA: TGTGCCAGCAGCTTGGGACAGAGGCTCAATGAGCAGTTCTTC

clone size: .
CDR3 length: 15
V gene: TRBV5-1
D gene: TRBD1
J gene: TRBJ1-6
CDR3 protein: CASSLPGQGDSPLHF
CDR3 DNA: TGCGCCAGCAGCTTACCGGGACAGGGAGATTCACCCCTCCACTTT

clone size: .
CDR3 length: 11
V gene: TRBV30
D gene: .
J gene: TRBJ1-2
CDR3 protein: CAWSVSKGYTF
CDR3 DNA: TGTGCCTGGAGTGTATCTAAGGGCTACACCTTC

clone size: few
CDR3 length: 15
V gene: TRBV6-1
D gene: TRBD1
J gene: TRBJ1-2
CDR3 protein: CASRRGQGGGYGYTF
CDR3 DNA: TGTGCCAGCAGACGGGGACAGGGAGGAGGATATGGCTACACCTTC

clone size: few
CDR3 length: 15
V gene: TRBV6-1
D gene: .
J gene: TRBJ1-3
CDR3 protein: CASSEAGTGGNTIYF
CDR3 DNA: TGTGCCAGCAGTGAAGCGGGGACTGGCGGTAACACCATATATTTT

clone size: .
CDR3 length: 18
V gene: TRBV5-3
D gene: TRBD1
J gene: TRBJ1-5
CDR3 protein: CARSYGVPDSGGYQPQHF
CDR3 DNA: TGTGCCAGAAGCTACGGTGTCCCGGACTCAGGGGGTTATCAGCCCCAGCATTTT

clone size: few
CDR3 length: 16
V gene: TRBV20-1
D gene: TRBD2
J gene: TRBJ2-1
CDR3 protein: CSAPGLAGGDRNEQFF
CDR3 DNA: TGCAGTGCGCCGGGACTAGCGGGGGGCGATCGTAATGAGCAGTTCTTC

clone size: .
CDR3 length: 15
V gene: TRBV9
D gene: .
J gene: TRBJ2-7
CDR3 protein: CASSVGGGPTYEQYF
CDR3 DNA: TGTGCCAGCAGCGTAGGGGGTGGTCCGACCTACGAGCAGTACTTC

clone size: medium-sized
CDR3 length: 16
V gene: TRBV24-1
D gene: .
J gene: TRBJ2-7
CDR3 protein: CATSESGQLGTNEQYF
CDR3 DNA: TGTGCCACCAGTGAGTCGGGCCAGCTGGGGACCAACGAGCAGTACTTC

clone size: few
CDR3 length: 13
V gene: TRBV7-2
D gene: TRBD1
J gene: TRBJ2-7
CDR3 protein: CASRRQQGGEQYF
CDR3 DNA: TGTGCCAGCAGGAGACAACAGGGGGGCGAGCAGTACTTC

clone size: few
CDR3 length: 12
V gene: TRBV6-4
D gene: .
J gene: TRBJ2-7
CDR3 protein: CASSRGANEQYF
CDR3 DNA: TGTGCCAGCAGCCGCGGGGCCAACGAGCAGTACTTC

clone size: few
CDR3 length: 11
V gene: TRBV6-1
D gene: .
J gene: TRBJ2-5
CDR3 protein: CASSPAWTQYF
CDR3 DNA: TGTGCCAGCAGCCCCGCTTGGACCCAGTACTTC

clone size: .
CDR3 length: 13
V gene: TRBV20-1
D gene: TRBD1
J gene: TRBJ1-2
CDR3 protein: CSAGTGANYGYTF
CDR3 DNA: TGCAGTGCTGGAACAGGGGCAAACTATGGCTACACCTTC

clone size: .
CDR3 length: 15
V gene: TRBV10-3
D gene: TRBD1
J gene: TRBJ1-5
CDR3 protein: CAISERTGENQPQHF
CDR3 DNA: TGTGCCATCAGTGAGCGAACAGGGGAGAATCAGCCCCAGCATTTT

clone size: .
CDR3 length: 12
V gene: TRBV20-1
D gene: .
J gene: TRBJ1-2
CDR3 protein: CSARVSGLGYTF
CDR3 DNA: TGCAGTGCTAGAGTTTCAGGGTTAGGCTACACCTTC

clone size: many
CDR3 length: 13
V gene: TRBV24-1
D gene: .
J gene: TRBJ2-3
CDR3 protein: CATSEPGADTQYF
CDR3 DNA: TGTGCCACCAGTGAACCCGGGGCAGATACGCAGTATTTT

clone size: once
CDR3 length: 14
V gene: TRBV5-1
D gene: .
J gene: TRBJ1-2
CDR3 protein: CASSLEGRNYGYTF
CDR3 DNA: TGCGCCAGCAGCTTGGAAGGGCGGAACTATGGCTACACCTTC

clone size: few
CDR3 length: 11
V gene: TRBV10-2
D gene: .
J gene: TRBJ2-7
CDR3 protein: CASGSPYEQYF
CDR3 DNA: TGCGCCAGTGGATCCCCCTACGAGCAGTACTTC

clone size: .
CDR3 length: 18
V gene: TRBV10-3
D gene: TRBD1
J gene: TRBJ2-5
CDR3 protein: CAISESDPGQGVGETQYF
CDR3 DNA: TGTGCCATCAGTGAGTCCGACCCAGGACAGGGAGTGGGGGAGACCCAGTACTTC

clone size: .
CDR3 length: 16
V gene: TRBV11-2
D gene: TRBD2
J gene: TRBJ2-1
CDR3 protein: CANSLGLAGWRGEQFF
CDR3 DNA: TGTGCCAACAGCTTGGGACTAGCGGGCTGGAGAGGTGAGCAGTTCTTC

clone size: .
CDR3 length: 12
V gene: TRBV30
D gene: .
J gene: TRBJ2-7
CDR3 protein: CAWSVGTDEQYF
CDR3 DNA: TGTGCCTGGAGTGTAGGGACCGACGAGCAGTACTTC

clone size: many
CDR3 length: 16
V gene: TRBV4-2
D gene: TRBD2
J gene: TRBJ2-3
CDR3 protein: CASSQDGGVPGDTQYF
CDR3 DNA: TGTGCCAGCAGCCAAGATGGGGGGGTACCCGGCGATACGCAGTATTTT

clone size: many
CDR3 length: 14
V gene: TRBV7-2
D gene: .
J gene: TRBJ2-5
CDR3 protein: CASSWTASEGVQYF
CDR3 DNA: TGTGCCAGCAGCTGGACAGCGAGTGAAGGGGTCCAGTACTTC

clone size: few
CDR3 length: 14
V gene: TRBV6-1
D gene: .
J gene: TRBJ1-1
CDR3 protein: CASLWGSRRTEAFF
CDR3 DNA: TGTGCCAGCCTCTGGGGAAGTAGGCGGACTGAAGCTTTCTTT

clone size: medium-sized
CDR3 length: 14
V gene: TRBV27
D gene: TRBD2
J gene: TRBJ2-1
CDR3 protein: CASRGLAGNNEQFF
CDR3 DNA: TGTGCCAGCAGGGGACTAGCGGGGAACAATGAGCAGTTCTTC

clone size: .
CDR3 length: 15
V gene: TRBV19
D gene: TRBD2
J gene: TRBJ2-1
CDR3 protein: CASSQPGRAFNEQFF
CDR3 DNA: TGTGCCAGTAGTCAGCCCGGGAGGGCCTTCAATGAGCAGTTCTTC

clone size: once
CDR3 length: 13
V gene: TRBV20-1
D gene: .
J gene: TRBJ2-1
CDR3 protein: CSAAGQTYNEQFF
CDR3 DNA: TGCAGTGCTGCGGGACAGACTTACAATGAGCAGTTCTTC

clone size: few
CDR3 length: 17
V gene: TRBV27
D gene: .
J gene: TRBJ1-6
CDR3 protein: CASSLFSQSSYNSPLHF
CDR3 DNA: TGTGCCAGCAGTTTATTCAGCCAGAGCTCCTATAATTCACCCCTCCACTTT

clone size: .
CDR3 length: 15
V gene: TRBV3-1
D gene: .
J gene: TRBJ2-5
CDR3 protein: CASSQIGVLQETQYF
CDR3 DNA: TGTGCCAGCAGCCAAATCGGGGTCCTCCAAGAGACCCAGTACTTC

clone size: .
CDR3 length: 16
V gene: TRBV4-1
D gene: TRBD2
J gene: TRBJ2-3
CDR3 protein: CASSQGVAGATDTQYF
CDR3 DNA: TGCGCCAGCAGCCAAGGCGTAGCGGGAGCCACAGATACGCAGTATTTT

clone size: few
CDR3 length: 14
V gene: TRBV19
D gene: TRBD1
J gene: TRBJ2-7
CDR3 protein: CASTKGQDSYEQYF
CDR3 DNA: TGTGCCAGTACCAAGGGACAGGACTCCTACGAGCAGTACTTC

clone size: .
CDR3 length: 14
V gene: TRBV3-1
D gene: TRBD1
J gene: TRBJ2-5
CDR3 protein: CASSHLQGAETQYF
CDR3 DNA: TGTGCCAGCAGCCACCTCCAGGGGGCAGAGACCCAGTACTTC

clone size: few
CDR3 length: 12
V gene: TRBV28
D gene: .
J gene: TRBJ1-2
CDR3 protein: CASRSTVTSYTF
CDR3 DNA: TGTGCCAGCAGATCGACAGTTACTAGCTACACCTTC

clone size: .
CDR3 length: 20
V gene: TRBV7-6
D gene: TRBD2
J gene: TRBJ2-3
CDR3 protein: CASTLNPGGLAGGNTDTQYF
CDR3 DNA: TGTGCCAGCACCCTCAACCCGGGGGGACTAGCGGGAGGCAACACAGATACGCAGTATTTT

clone size: .
CDR3 length: 20
V gene: TRBV6-2/TRBV6-3
D gene: .
J gene: TRBJ1-5
CDR3 protein: CASRPYIREVWKIGNQPQHF
CDR3 DNA: TGTGCCAGCAGACCCTATATCAGGGAAGTATGGAAAATTGGAAATCAGCCCCAGCATTTT

clone size: once
CDR3 length: 14
V gene: TRBV6-1
D gene: TRBD1
J gene: TRBJ1-6
CDR3 protein: CASSPGTGTSPLRF
CDR3 DNA: TGTGCCAGCAGTCCCGGGACAGGGACTTCACCCCTCCGCTTT

clone size: .
CDR3 length: 13
V gene: TRBV6-1
D gene: .
J gene: TRBJ1-5
CDR3 protein: CASGVQGNQPQHF
CDR3 DNA: TGTGCCAGCGGGGTCCAGGGGAATCAGCCCCAGCATTTT

clone size: .
CDR3 length: 13
V gene: TRBV30
D gene: .
J gene: TRBJ2-1
CDR3 protein: CAWSGPKYREQFF
CDR3 DNA: TGTGCCTGGAGTGGCCCTAAGTATAGGGAGCAGTTCTTC

clone size: .
CDR3 length: 13
V gene: TRBV20-1
D gene: TRBD2
J gene: TRBJ2-5
CDR3 protein: CSARGLASETQYF
CDR3 DNA: TGCAGTGCTAGAGGACTAGCCTCAGAGACCCAGTACTTC

clone size: few
CDR3 length: 15
V gene: TRBV6-2/TRBV6-3
D gene: .
J gene: TRBJ2-7
CDR3 protein: CASSYSRDNSYEQYF
CDR3 DNA: TGTGCCAGCAGTTACTCCCGGGACAACTCCTACGAGCAGTACTTC

clone size: .
CDR3 length: 14
V gene: TRBV20-1
D gene: TRBD2
J gene: TRBJ2-3
CDR3 protein: CSAETSGRTDTQYF
CDR3 DNA: TGCAGTGCCGAGACTAGCGGGAGGACAGATACGCAGTATTTT

clone size: once
CDR3 length: 15
V gene: TRBV5-1
D gene: TRBD1
J gene: TRBJ2-7
CDR3 protein: CASSTVTGGDYEQYF
CDR3 DNA: TGCGCCAGCAGCACAGTGACAGGGGGCGACTACGAGCAGTACTTC

clone size: .
CDR3 length: 17
V gene: TRBV5-4
D gene: TRBD2
J gene: TRBJ2-7
CDR3 protein: CASSFGAGGPVSYEQYF
CDR3 DNA: TGTGCCAGCAGCTTTGGTGCGGGAGGGCCGGTGTCCTACGAGCAGTACTTC

clone size: few
CDR3 length: 14
V gene: TRBV6-2/TRBV6-3
D gene: .
J gene: TRBJ1-1
CDR3 protein: CASSHLGKDTEAFF
CDR3 DNA: TGTGCCAGCAGTCATCTCGGTAAGGACACTGAAGCTTTCTTT

clone size: once
CDR3 length: 15
V gene: TRBV3-1
D gene: .
J gene: TRBJ2-1
CDR3 protein: CASSQDLREYNEQFF
CDR3 DNA: TGTGCCAGCAGCCAAGATCTTAGGGAGTACAATGAGCAGTTCTTC

clone size: few
CDR3 length: 14
V gene: TRBV24-1
D gene: .
J gene: TRBJ2-7
CDR3 protein: CATSDFSSWDEQYF
CDR3 DNA: TGTGCCACCAGTGATTTTTCGAGCTGGGACGAGCAGTACTTC

clone size: many
CDR3 length: 16
V gene: TRBV30
D gene: TRBD2
J gene: TRBJ2-2
CDR3 protein: CAWRGGLAENTGELFF
CDR3 DNA: TGTGCCTGGAGAGGAGGACTAGCGGAAAACACCGGGGAGCTGTTTTTT

clone size: few
CDR3 length: 15
V gene: TRBV20-1
D gene: .
J gene: TRBJ2-7
CDR3 protein: CSARGHRAISYEQYF
CDR3 DNA: TGCAGTGCTAGAGGCCACAGGGCCATCTCCTACGAGCAGTACTTC

clone size: .
CDR3 length: 14
V gene: TRBV9
D gene: TRBD1
J gene: TRBJ1-1
CDR3 protein: CASSVVGQGTEAFF
CDR3 DNA: TGTGCCAGCAGCGTAGTTGGACAGGGCACTGAAGCTTTCTTT

clone size: medium-sized
CDR3 length: 14
V gene: TRBV6-4
D gene: TRBD1
J gene: TRBJ1-3
CDR3 protein: CASRTGDGGNTIYF
CDR3 DNA: TGTGCCAGCCGCACAGGGGACGGTGGAAACACCATATATTTT

clone size: .
CDR3 length: 15
V gene: TRBV5-1
D gene: TRBD1
J gene: TRBJ2-2
CDR3 protein: CASSSTGGRTGELFF
CDR3 DNA: TGCGCCAGCAGCTCTACAGGGGGTCGAACCGGGGAGCTGTTTTTT

clone size: few
CDR3 length: 14
V gene: TRBV6-4
D gene: .
J gene: TRBJ1-5
CDR3 protein: CASSVGEGGQPQHF
CDR3 DNA: TGTGCCAGCAGTGTTGGGGAAGGTGGCCAGCCCCAGCATTTT

clone size: once
CDR3 length: 13
V gene: TRBV7-2
D gene: .
J gene: TRBJ2-2
CDR3 protein: CASSLGTRNELFF
CDR3 DNA: TGTGCCAGCAGCTTAGGGACACGGAACGAGCTGTTTTTT

clone size: medium-sized
CDR3 length: 15
V gene: TRBV25-1
D gene: .
J gene: TRBJ2-1
CDR3 protein: CASSEDSGIDNEQFF
CDR3 DNA: TGTGCCAGCAGTGAGGACAGCGGGATAGACAATGAGCAGTTCTTC